The rows below give T cell receptor beta chains drawn from one sample of a study of blood T cell repertoires in COVID-19. Using immunoSEQ multiplex PCR, the repertoire was profiled, and TCRdb retains in-frame clones only, with some absent. The sample holds under 75,000 clones, about 81% seen once. Sequencing was carried out using peripheral blood. These receptors all stem from a man aged 80 or over with acute or convalescent COVID-19. CDR3s include the opening cysteine and the closing phenylalanine or tryptophan. The order of the fields is clone size, D gene, J gene, V gene, CDR3 DNA, CDR3 protein. D genes are given only for firm matches. A row's size may be missing; if present it is once, few, many or a size class.

NA	TRBD1	TRBJ2-5	TRBV19	TGTGCCAGTAGCAACACCCGGGGACAGGGCCAAGAGACCCAGTACTTC	CASSNTRGQGQETQYF
NA	TRBD2	TRBJ2-5	TRBV5-4	TGTGCCAGCAGTCTGACTAGCGGGAGGCGAGAGACCCAGTACTTC	CASSLTSGRRETQYF
few	TRBD1	TRBJ1-2	TRBV7-3	TGTGCCAGCAGCGTGACGACAGGGGCGACTGGCTACACCTTC	CASSVTTGATGYTF
NA	TRBD2	TRBJ2-5	TRBV7-3	TGTGCCAGCAGCTTAAATCAGGCTAGCGGGAGTGAGACCCAGTACTTC	CASSLNQASGSETQYF
once	NA	TRBJ2-3	TRBV7-9	TGTGCCAGCAGCATCGACTCGCCCACAGATACGCAGTATTTT	CASSIDSPTDTQYF
NA	NA	TRBJ2-1	TRBV4-1	TGCGCCAGCAGCCCGGGACTCCTCAGGTATGAGCAGTTCTTC	CASSPGLLRYEQFF
NA	NA	TRBJ2-5	TRBV9	TGTGCCAGCAGCCTAGTAGGGGGCCAAGAGACCCAGTACTTC	CASSLVGGQETQYF
NA	NA	TRBJ1-1	TRBV19	TGTGCCAGTAGTATCCGGGGCACCGGGGGTGAAGCTTTCTTT	CASSIRGTGGEAFF
NA	TRBD2	TRBJ2-1	TRBV3-1/TRBV3-2	TGTGCCAGCAGCCCTCGGACAGGGGGAGAACTAGCGGGAGGGCCCGAAATCCATGAGCAGTTCTTC	CASSPRTGGELAGGPEIHEQFF
NA	NA	TRBJ1-5	TRBV15	TGTGCCACCAGCAGAGACTCGGACAGCCAGCCCCAGCATTTT	CATSRDSDSQPQHF
NA	NA	TRBJ2-5	TRBV2	TGTGCCAGCTCGCTGGGGAGCGGCCAAGAGACCCAGTACTTC	CASSLGSGQETQYF
NA	NA	TRBJ1-5	TRBV7-2	TGTGCCAGCAGCTCGGGGGGCGAGCCCCAGCATTTT	CASSSGGEPQHF
NA	NA	TRBJ1-1	TRBV7-9	TGTGCCAGCAGCTCATCTGCCGGGGAGGCTGAAGCTTTCTTT	CASSSSAGEAEAFF
NA	NA	TRBJ2-7	TRBV14	TGTGCCAGCTCAGGGGCGACGGGCTACGAGCAGTACTTC	CASSGATGYEQYF
NA	TRBD2	TRBJ2-3	TRBV28	TGTGCCACTCTGACTAGCGGGAGCGATGCGCAGTATTTT	CATLTSGSDAQYF
NA	TRBD2	TRBJ2-1	TRBV6-6	TGTGCCAGCAGATCACTAGCGGGGTACAATGAGCAGTTCTTC	CASRSLAGYNEQFF